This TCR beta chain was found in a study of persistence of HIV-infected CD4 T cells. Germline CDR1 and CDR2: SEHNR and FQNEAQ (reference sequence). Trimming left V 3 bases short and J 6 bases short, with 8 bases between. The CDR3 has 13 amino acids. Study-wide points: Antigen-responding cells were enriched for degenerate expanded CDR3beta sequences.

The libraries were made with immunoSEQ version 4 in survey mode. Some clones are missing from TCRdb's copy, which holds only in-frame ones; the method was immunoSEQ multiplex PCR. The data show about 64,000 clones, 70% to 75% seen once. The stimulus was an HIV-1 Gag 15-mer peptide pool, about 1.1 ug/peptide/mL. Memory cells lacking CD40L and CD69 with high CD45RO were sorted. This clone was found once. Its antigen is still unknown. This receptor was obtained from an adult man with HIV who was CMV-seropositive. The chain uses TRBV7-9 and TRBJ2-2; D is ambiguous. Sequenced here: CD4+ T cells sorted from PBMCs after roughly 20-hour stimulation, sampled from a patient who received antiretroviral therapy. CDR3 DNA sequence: TGTGCCAGCAGCTTCCGTGGGCCCGGGGAGCTGTTTTTT. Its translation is CASSFRGPGELFF.